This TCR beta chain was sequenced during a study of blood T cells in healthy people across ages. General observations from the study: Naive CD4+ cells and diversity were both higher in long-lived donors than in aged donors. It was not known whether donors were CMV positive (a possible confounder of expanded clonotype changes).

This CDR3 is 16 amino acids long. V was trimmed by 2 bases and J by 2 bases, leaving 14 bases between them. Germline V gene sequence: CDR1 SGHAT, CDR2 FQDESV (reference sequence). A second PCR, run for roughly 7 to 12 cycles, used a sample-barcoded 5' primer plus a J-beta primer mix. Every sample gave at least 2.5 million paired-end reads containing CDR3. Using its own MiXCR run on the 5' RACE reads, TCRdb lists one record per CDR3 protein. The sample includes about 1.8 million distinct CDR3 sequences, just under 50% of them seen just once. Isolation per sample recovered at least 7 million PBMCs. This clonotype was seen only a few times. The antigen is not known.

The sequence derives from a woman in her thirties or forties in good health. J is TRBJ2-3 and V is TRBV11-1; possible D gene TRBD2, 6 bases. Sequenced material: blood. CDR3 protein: CASSLRTPGDTDTQYF. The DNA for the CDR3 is TGTGCCAGCAGCTTAAGAACACCGGGGGACACAGATACGCAGTATTTT.